The T cell receptor (beta chain) under discussion was sequenced for a study of blood T cell repertoires in COVID-19. Participant-reported clinical history was the basis for cohort assignment. Recovered participants had two consecutive negative NP/OP PCR tests, healthcare professional clearance, or symptom resolution. Methods used by the authors: Quantification of nucleated cells was approximated via reference gene primer amplification. Generated by immunoSEQ multiplex PCR, the TCRdb table keeps only in-frame clones and is missing some. V, J and clone size were drawn from that table, and D and trimming were deduced from the DNA. Of about 150,000 clones listed, 88% were seen once; the top ten hold approximately 6.6%. Germline CDR1 LNHDA, CDR2 SQIVND (reference sequence). The CDR3 totals 14 residues. Between the trimmed V and J ends, which lost 6 bases and 2 bases, there was a span of 14 bases.

Sequenced sample: PBMCs or T cells enriched from blood (not recorded which). The V call is TRBV19, the J call TRBJ2-7; a weak D match, TRBD1 (6 bases). This receptor was taken from a woman in her fifties or sixties who had recovered from COVID-19. CDR3 nucleotide sequence: TGTGCCAGTAGGAGCCAGGGGTTGCCCTACGAGCAGTACTTC. Protein sequence: CASRSQGLPYEQYF.